These 11 T cell receptor beta chains were sequenced from one sample in a study of vaccination effects on CD4 cells after COVID-19. Their antigen targets remain unknown. The table came from immunoSEQ multiplex PCR; TCRdb's copy has only in-frame clones and leaves some out. The data show almost 70,000 clones, 74% seen once. After expansion with viral peptide pools in the ViraFEST assay, antigen-specific CD4+ T cells were sequenced. Subsequent to less than 13 days of culture, CD4+ T cells were isolated. BNT162b2 vaccine or mRNA-1273 vaccine was given to participants in two doses. Sequencing used CD4+ T cells from PBMCs cultured with HCoV-229E spike peptides, obtained after COVID-19 vaccination. Source of these receptors: a human donor who received a COVID-19 vaccine.

This chain joins TRBV29-1 and TRBJ2-7; D perhaps matches TRBD1 (7 bases). The length of the CDR3 is 12 residues. V lost 6 bases, J lost 6 bases, and 15 bases lay in between. Germline V gene lookup returns CDR1 SQVTM and CDR2 ANQGSEA. CDR3 coding DNA: TGCAGCGTACAAAACCAGGGGGGCGAGCAGTACGTC. It encodes CSVQNQGGEQYV.

The CDR3 loop is CASRNTYQETQYF. As DNA, the CDR3 is TGTGCCAGCAGAAACACGTACCAAGAGACCCAGTACTTC. The rearrangement joins TRBV6-5 to TRBJ2-5, with D uncertain. Trimming stripped 6 bases from V and 0 bases from J, with 8 bases between. Germline V gene sequence: CDR1 MNHEY, CDR2 SVGAGI. The CDR3 contains 13 residues.

DNA for the CDR3: TGTGCCAGCAGCTTTAGCGGGGGGGCAGGTAATGAGCAGTTCTTC. As protein: CASSFSGGAGNEQFF. The chain has TRBV7-3 and TRBJ2-1; 11 nucleotides agree with TRBD2. Germline V CDR1 and CDR2: SGHTA, FQGTGA. The length of the CDR3 is 15 residues. V was clipped by 3 bases and J by 7 bases; unmatched bases: 5.

The chain employs TRBV12-3 or TRBV12-4 and TRBJ1-1; tentative D call: TRBD1 (5 bases). V lost 4 bases and J 6 bases, leaving 12 bases between the germline ends. CDR3 length equals 13 residues. The CDR3 sequence is CASSWGPLSEAFF. CDR3 DNA: TGTGCCAGCAGTTGGGGACCTTTATCTGAAGCTTTCTTT.

This sequence joins TRBV7-3 and TRBJ2-1; 10 bases line up with TRBD2. Germline V gives CDR1 SGHTA, CDR2 FQGTGA. The length of the CDR3 is 17 residues. The V gene end was trimmed by 2 bases and the J gene end by 4 bases; junction bases not matched to a gene: 8. The CDR3 nucleotides are TGTGCCAGCAGCTTACAGTATACTAGCGGGGCTTACAATGAGCAGTTCTTC. This codes for CASSLQYTSGAYNEQFF.

The chain combines TRBV9 with TRBJ1-6; 11 nucleotides align to TRBD1. CDR1 is SGDLS and CDR2 is YYNGEE in the germline V gene. After removal of 2 bases from V and 10 bases from J, the junction contained 2 bases not matched to a gene. The CDR3 runs 14 residues. The CDR3 DNA follows: TGTGCCAGCAGCGTGGGACAGGGGGGATCACCCCTCCACTTT. It codes for CASSVGQGGSPLHF.

V gene TRBV4-1 combines with J gene TRBJ2-3, with D perhaps TRBD2 (6 bases). The CDR3 loop spans 13 amino acids. Trimming stripped 0 bases from V and 7 bases from J, with 8 bases between. CDR1 MGHRA and CDR2 YSYEKL come from the germline V gene. The CDR3 coding sequence is TGCGCCAGCAGCCAAGACCGGGACTATACGCAGTATTTT. Amino acid sequence: CASSQDRDYTQYF.

The gene calls are TRBV7-2 and TRBJ1-1; D not certain. The CDR3 spans 14 residues. Looked up from germline, CDR1 is SGHTA and CDR2 is FQGNSA. The V and J ends lost 1 base and 1 base respectively, with 7 bases between them. CDR3 DNA sequence: TGTGCCAGCAGCTTAGTGCACGGGAACACTGAAGCTTTCTTT. This encodes CASSLVHGNTEAFF.

V is TRBV24-1 and J is TRBJ1-2; the D gene is possibly TRBD1 (6 bases). This CDR3 is 15 amino acids long. Looked up from germline, CDR1 is KGHDR and CDR2 is SFDVKD. The ends were cut back, 1 base at V and 5 bases at J, with 13 bases in the middle. CDR3 in DNA: TGTGCCACCAGTGATTTAGTCAGGGGCGGTTATGGCTACACCTTC. Translating gives CATSDLVRGGYGYTF.

The chain joins TRBV7-2 to TRBJ2-5, with 10 bases matching TRBD2. This CDR3 contains 16 residues. V lost 3 bases and J lost 1; bases outside the gene matches: 5. Germline CDR1 and CDR2: SGHTA and FQGNSA. As DNA, the CDR3 is TGTGCCAGCAGCTTGGTTAGCGGGGGGCCCCAAGAGACCCAGTACTTC. Translating it yields CASSLVSGGPQETQYF.

The chain is built from TRBV28 and TRBJ1-1, with TRBD1 matching over 9 bases. V trimming: 2 bases; J trimming: 5 bases; junction bases outside the gene matches: 9. The CDR3 is 16 residues long. Germline V gives CDR1 MDHEN, CDR2 SYDVKM. The CDR3 sequence: CASSLRPPDRGTEAFF. CDR3 DNA sequence: TGTGCCAGCAGTTTACGACCACCCGACAGGGGGACTGAAGCTTTCTTT.